These 29 T cell receptor beta chains came from one sample sequenced in a study of cytomegalovirus exposure and HLA in healthy donors. PCR employed 60 Vbeta and 13 Jbeta primers. Measured with immunoSEQ multiplex PCR; TCRdb has only the in-frame clones, and not every one. The sample carries around 99,000 clones, approximately 79% recorded once. Sequenced input: PBMCs. The receptors were sampled from a man aged 18 to 30 in good health and CMV-seronegative.

V usage is TRBV4-3 and J usage is TRBJ1-3; a weak D match, TRBD1 (5 bases). CDR1 and CDR2 (germline): LGHNA, YSLEER. CDR3 length: 15 residues. V lost 1 base to trimming and J lost 4 bases, with 11 bases between them. CDR3 DNA sequence: TGCGCCAGCAGCCAAGGTCCGGGGGTCGGAAACACCATATATTTT. Residues: CASSQGPGVGNTIYF.

V usage is TRBV7-9 and J usage is TRBJ2-7; the match to TRBD2 covers 10 bases. This CDR3 has 15 residues. The germline V gene encodes CDR1 SEHNR and CDR2 FQNEAQ (reference sequence). The V segment lost 4 bases and the J segment 3 bases; nucleotides outside the gene matches: 6. CDR3 nucleotides: TGTGCCAGCAGCTCCTTAGCGGGGGGATACTACGAGCAGTACTTC. Translating gives CASSSLAGGYYEQYF.

V and J are TRBV5-1 and TRBJ2-1; 9 nucleotides agree with TRBD2. The CDR3 is 13 residues long. From germline, CDR1 is SGHRS and CDR2 YFSETQ. V shed 6 bases, J shed 9 bases, and the junction held 7 bases outside the gene matches. The CDR3 spells CASNVAGAGEQFF. CDR3 coding DNA: TGCGCCAGCAATGTAGCGGGGGCAGGTGAGCAGTTCTTC.

The rearrangement uses TRBV5-1 and TRBJ2-7; TRBD1 agrees at 7 bases. The CDR3 consists of 15 residues. The germline V gene has CDR1 SGHRS and CDR2 YFSETQ. Germline trimming cut 4 bases from V and 2 bases from J; bases unmatched to any gene: 9. The CDR3 sequence: CASSVTGAAPYEQYF. DNA of the CDR3: TGCGCCAGCAGCGTAACAGGGGCCGCACCCTACGAGCAGTACTTC.

This clone was counted once. The rearrangement joins TRBV10-3 to TRBJ2-7, with 10 bases aligning to TRBD1. The V gene end was trimmed by 0 bases and the J gene end by 1 base; junction bases not matched to a gene: 9. The CDR3 is 18 residues long. Germline V lookup: CDR1 ENHRY, CDR2 SYGVKD. CDR3 nucleotides: TGTGCCATCAGTGAGTCACCGACCCGGGACAGGGGATCCTACGAGCAGTACTTC. Translating it yields CAISESPTRDRGSYEQYF.

This clone was counted many times. The chain has TRBV4-3 and TRBJ2-7, with D perhaps TRBD1 (6 bases). The germline gives CDR1 LGHNA, CDR2 YSLEER. The V end was cut by 2 bases, the J end by 1 base, with 12 bases between. The CDR3 has 15 residues. CDR3 residues: CASSQLQGESYEQYF. DNA for the CDR3: TGCGCCAGCAGCCAACTACAGGGAGAATCCTACGAGCAGTACTTC.

The chain carries TRBV7-8 and TRBJ2-1, with 12 bases fitting TRBD2. The CDR3 spans 18 residues. J gave up 4 bases and V 0 bases, and 7 bases lay outside the gene matches. The germline gives CDR1 SGHVS, CDR2 FQNEAQ. Written as DNA, the CDR3 is TGTGCCAGCAGCTTAGCCCATGCCGGGACTAGCGGGTACAATGAGCAGTTCTTC. Translation: CASSLAHAGTSGYNEQFF. The full variable domain, completed using reference TRBV7-8 and TRBJ2-1, is GAGVSQSPRYKVAKRGQDVALRCDPISGHVSLFWYQQALGQGPEFLTYFQNEAQLDKSGLPSDRFFAERPEGSVSTLKIQRTQQEDSAVYLCASSLAHAGTSGYNEQFFGPGTRLTVL.

This clone turned up a few times. The chain is built from TRBV27 and TRBJ2-7, with a tentative D call TRBD1 (5 bases). Deletions cut 6 bases from V and 4 bases from J, with 13 bases between. CDR1 is MNHEY and CDR2 is SMNVEV in the germline V gene (reference sequence). The CDR3 is 13 residues long. The CDR3 coding sequence is TGTGCCAGCAGCCCACAGGTAAATTACGAGCAGTACTTC. It translates to CASSPQVNYEQYF.

The chain employs TRBV5-8 and TRBJ1-5; maybe TRBD1 (6 bases). The V gene lost 6 bases and the J gene lost 5 bases, with 15 bases spanning the gap. This CDR3 contains 14 residues. The germline CDR1 and CDR2 sequences are SGHTS and YDEGEE. The CDR3 reads CASITRGAYQPQHF. The CDR3 DNA follows: TGTGCCAGCATCACGCGGGGGGCCTATCAGCCCCAGCATTTT.

This clone was recorded once. This sequence joins TRBV29-1 and TRBJ2-7; 8 positions match TRBD1. Germline CDR1 is SQVTM and CDR2 is ANQGSEA. Trimming took 4 bases from V and 3 from J; bases not matched to a gene: 5. The CDR3 is made up of 13 amino acids. The CDR3 region is CSVVSDRVYEQYF. In DNA, the CDR3 is TGCAGCGTTGTTTCGGACAGGGTCTACGAGCAGTACTTC.

V usage is TRBV19 and J usage is TRBJ2-7; D might be TRBD1 (5 bases). Trimming cost V 3 bases and J 1 base, with 10 bases left between them. The CDR3 covers 14 residues. Looked up from germline, CDR1 is LNHDA and CDR2 is SQIVND (reference sequence). The CDR3 sequence: CASSISGHSYEQYF. As DNA, the CDR3 is TGTGCCAGTAGTATTTCCGGACATTCCTACGAGCAGTACTTC.

This chain joins TRBV7-3 and TRBJ2-3; tentatively, D is TRBD2 (6 bases). Trimming stripped 9 bases from V and 6 bases from J, with 16 bases between. The CDR3 is 13 amino acids. The V gene's germline CDR1 is SGHTA and CDR2 FQGTGA. The CDR3 protein is CASGGDVADTQYF. The CDR3 coding sequence is TGTGCCAGTGGCGGGGATGTCGCGGATACGCAGTATTTT. The complete variable domain, with remaining parts taken from reference TRBV7-3 and TRBJ2-3, reads GAGVSQTPSNKVTEKGKYVELRCDPISGHTALYWYRQSLGQGPEFLIYFQGTGAADDSGLPNDRFFAVRPEGSVSTLKIQRTERGDSAVYLCASGGDVADTQYFGPGTRLTVL.

The V and J genes are TRBV9 and TRBJ1-2; no clear D. The CDR3 runs 13 residues. Trimming shortened V by 2 bases and J by 3 bases, and 8 bases separated the two germline ends. Germline CDR1 is SGDLS and CDR2 is YYNGEE. CDR3 protein: CASSVTPHYGYTF. CDR3 DNA: TGTGCCAGCAGCGTTACACCCCACTATGGCTACACCTTC.

The chain employs TRBV5-4 and TRBJ2-1; the D is unclear. CDR1 and CDR2 (germline): SGHNT, YYREEE (reference sequence). CDR3 size: 14 residues. V lost 0 bases and J 3 bases, leaving 7 bases between the germline ends. In DNA, the CDR3 is TGTGCCAGCAGCTTGGCCACATACTACAATGAGCAGTTCTTC. Protein: CASSLATYYNEQFF. Full variable domain (missing parts from reference TRBV5-4 and TRBJ2-1): ETGVTQSPTHLIKTRGQQVTLRCSSQSGHNTVSWYQQALGQGPQFIFQYYREEENGRGNFPPRFSGLQFPNYSSELNVNALELDDSALYLCASSLATYYNEQFFGPGTRLTVL.

The CDR3 coding sequence is TGTGCCATCAGTGAAACCCCAGGGGCGCCAAGCTCTGGGGCCAACGTCCTGACTTTC. It specifies CAISETPGAPSSGANVLTF. The J gene is TRBJ2-6, the V gene TRBV10-3; D might be TRBD1 (6 bases). Germline loops: CDR1 ENHRY, CDR2 SYGVKD. This CDR3 is 19 amino acids long. Between the trimmed V and J ends, which lost 3 bases and 0 bases, there was a span of 18 bases.

A few counts support this clone. Distinct nucleotide sequences in the sample also encode this CDR3. The V and J genes are TRBV27 and TRBJ2-5; 12 bases line up with TRBD2. This CDR3 region has 16 residues. CDR1 MNHEY and CDR2 SMNVEV come from the germline V gene (reference sequence). Trimming removed 2 bases from V and 2 bases from J; junction bases left unmatched: 3. The CDR3 reads CASSLGLAGGQETQYF. The CDR3 DNA reads TGTGCCAGCAGTTTAGGTCTAGCGGGGGGGCAAGAGACCCAGTACTTC.

This clone showed up just a few times. This chain links TRBV28 with TRBJ2-1; 9 nucleotides match TRBD2. V trimming: 7 bases; J trimming: 7 bases; junction bases outside the gene matches: 20. The V gene's germline CDR1 is MDHEN and CDR2 SYDVKM. The CDR3 consists of 18 residues. The DNA of the CDR3 is TGTGCCAGCACTTCTTGGGGGCGCGGGGGGGGTCGTGGGAATGAGCAGTTCTTC. Its translation: CASTSWGRGGGRGNEQFF.

The V call is TRBV5-6, the J call TRBJ2-6, with TRBD2 matching over 7 bases. With V trimmed by 5 bases and J by 0 bases, 5 bases remained unmatched. This CDR3 is 16 amino acids long. Germline-derived CDR1 and CDR2 are SGHDT and YYEEEE. The CDR3: CASSPTGGSGANVLTF. The CDR3 DNA follows: TGTGCCAGCAGTCCAACGGGGGGCTCTGGGGCCAACGTCCTGACTTTC.

A few counts support this clone. V is TRBV6-6 and J is TRBJ1-5; D perhaps matches TRBD1 (6 bases). The length of the CDR3 is 14 residues. Germline lookup yields CDR1 MNHNY and CDR2 SVGAGI (reference sequence). Trimming stripped 7 bases from V and 2 bases from J, with 12 bases between. The CDR3 here is CASTPYRGNQPQHF. The CDR3 coding sequence is TGTGCCAGCACCCCGTACAGGGGCAATCAGCCCCAGCATTTT.

Concerning this clone: A read error may produce the germline difference seen at one junction end. The chain joins TRBV9 to TRBJ1-2, with no clear D. This CDR3 is 16 amino acids long. Germline CDR1 is SGDLS and CDR2 is YYNGEE. The CDR3, as DNA: TGTGCCAGCAGCGTAGCTGACAAGCTTGGGAGTTATGGCTACATCTTC. Translation gives CASSVADKLGSYGYIF.

The chain employs TRBV6-5 and TRBJ2-3, with 7 nucleotides matching TRBD1. Germline V lookup: CDR1 MNHEY, CDR2 SVGAGI. The CDR3 sequence is 14 residues long. Unmatched junction bases numbered 8, after V lost 7 bases and J lost 4 bases. The CDR3 DNA reads TGTGCCAGCAACCCAGGGGGTTCGGCAGATACGCAGTATTTT. As protein: CASNPGGSADTQYF.

The chain employs TRBV7-2 and TRBJ1-2, with 10 nucleotides matching TRBD1. CDR1 and CDR2 from the germline V gene are SGHTA and FQGNSA. The CDR3 spans 17 residues. Trimming took 5 bases from V and 2 from J; bases not matched to a gene: 11. In nucleotides, the CDR3 is TGTGCCAGCAGCCGCGGTGGTCGGGGACAGGGGAACTATGGCTACACCTTC. It specifies CASSRGGRGQGNYGYTF.

Comments on this clone: Distinct nucleotide sequences in the sample also encode this CDR3. The J gene is TRBJ1-4, the V gene TRBV18, with 7 bases lining up with TRBD1. This CDR3 has 15 amino acids. Germline assignment: CDR1 KGHSH and CDR2 LQKENI. Trimming removed 2 bases from V and 3 bases from J; junction bases left unmatched: 3. The CDR3: CASSPKTGPNEKLFF. The CDR3 DNA reads as TGTGCCAGCTCACCAAAGACAGGGCCTAATGAAAAACTGTTTTTT.

In this sample, this clone turned up a few times. The chain joins TRBV14 to TRBJ2-2, with D tentatively TRBD2 (7 bases). Trimming shortened V by 4 bases and J by 4 bases, and 13 bases separated the two germline ends. Looked up from germline, CDR1 is SGHDN and CDR2 is FVKESK. This CDR3 has 15 residues. For the CDR3, the DNA is TGTGCCAGCAGCCTAGGGGGGGCTGGCACCGGGGAGCTGTTTTTT. Amino acids: CASSLGGAGTGELFF.

This clone came up a few times. The rearrangement links TRBV28 to TRBJ1-4; perhaps TRBD1 as D (5 bases). CDR1 and CDR2 from the germline V gene are MDHEN and SYDVKM. This CDR3 is built from 13 residues. V gave up 5 bases and J gave up 5 bases, with 9 bases separating them. The CDR3 DNA is TGTGCCAGCAGTGAACAGGCGAATGAAAAACTGTTTTTT. Translation: CASSEQANEKLFF.

This chain connects TRBV10-3 to TRBJ1-3, with D uncertain. The CDR3 is 17 amino acids. V lost 0 bases and J 0 bases, leaving 12 bases between the germline ends. The germline gives CDR1 ENHRY, CDR2 SYGVKD. CDR3 protein: CAISESGRENSGNTIYF. The CDR3 nucleotides are TGTGCCATCAGTGAGTCGGGGAGGGAGAACTCTGGAAACACCATATATTTT.

The chain carries TRBV13 and TRBJ2-1; 13 nucleotides agree with TRBD2. CDR1 and CDR2 (germline): PRHDT, FYEKMQ (reference sequence). Losses at the gene ends were 2 bases for V and 9 bases for J; bases not matched to a gene: 4. The CDR3 has 15 residues. The CDR3 DNA reads TGTGCCAGCAGCTTACGACTAGCGGGGGGTAGTGAGCAGTTCTTC. It yields the protein CASSLRLAGGSEQFF.

The chain carries TRBV14 and TRBJ2-4; 11 bases align to TRBD2. CDR1 is SGHDN, CDR2 FVKESK, per germline. This CDR3 region has 14 residues. Unmatched junction bases numbered 0, after V lost 0 bases and J lost 8 bases. CDR3: CASSQETSGDIQYF. The CDR3 bases are TGTGCCAGCAGCCAAGAGACTAGCGGGGACATTCAGTACTTC.

The chain has TRBV15 and TRBJ1-1; D is uncertain. V lost 1 base, J lost 2 bases, and 11 bases lay in between. From germline, CDR1 is LNHNV and CDR2 YYDKDF (reference sequence). CDR3 length: 15 residues. The DNA for the CDR3 is TGTGCCACCAGCAGAGGGCCCATATTAAACACTGAAGCTTTCTTT. Its translation: CATSRGPILNTEAFF.